This T cell receptor (beta chain) was profiled in a study of shared clonotypes between healthy human individuals. Authors' data handling: ImmunoSEQ output lacked quality scores and full-length reads, limiting matched filtering. Data came from immunoSEQ multiplex PCR; TCRdb stores just in-frame clones and leaves some out. V and J calls and clone size are those listed in that table; D and trimming were worked out from the DNA. The data show about 2.4 million clones, with more than 80% seen just once and 0.13% to 0.15% held by the top ten. V shed 0 bases, J shed 7 bases, and the junction held 12 bases outside the gene matches. The CDR3 has 17 amino acids. Germline V gene data show CDR1 as GTSNPN and CDR2 as SVGIG (reference sequence). In this sample, this clone turned up once. Its antigen is as yet unknown. Overall study findings and caveats: Naive subsets generally exceeded memory subsets in estimated richness.

Sequencing input: naive CD4+ T cells sorted from blood. Subset meaning: CD45RA+ positively selected. The TCR sequence derives from a young man in good health. This chain links TRBV30 with TRBJ2-5, with 12 bases aligning to TRBD2. DNA of the CDR3: TGTGCCTGGAGTGTGGGTCGGACTAGCGGGACTTTTGGGACCCAGTACTTC. Its protein product is CAWSVGRTSGTFGTQYF.